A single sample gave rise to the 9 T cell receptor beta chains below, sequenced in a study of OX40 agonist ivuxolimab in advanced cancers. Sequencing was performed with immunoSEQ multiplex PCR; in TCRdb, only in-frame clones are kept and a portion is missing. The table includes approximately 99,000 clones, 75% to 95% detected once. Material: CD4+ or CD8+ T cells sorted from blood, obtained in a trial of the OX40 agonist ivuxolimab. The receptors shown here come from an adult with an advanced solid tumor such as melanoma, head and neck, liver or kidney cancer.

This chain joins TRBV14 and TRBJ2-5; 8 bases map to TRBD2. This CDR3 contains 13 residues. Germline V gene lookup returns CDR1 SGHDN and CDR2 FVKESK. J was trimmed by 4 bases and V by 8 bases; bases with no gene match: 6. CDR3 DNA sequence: TGTGCCAGCGTGGGCGGGAGGCTAGAGACCCAGTACTTC. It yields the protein CASVGGRLETQYF.

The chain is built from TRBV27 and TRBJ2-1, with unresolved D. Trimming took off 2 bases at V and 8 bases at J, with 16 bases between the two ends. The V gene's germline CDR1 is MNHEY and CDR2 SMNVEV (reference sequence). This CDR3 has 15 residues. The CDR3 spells CASSLTKVTSHEQFF. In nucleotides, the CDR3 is TGTGCCAGCAGTTTAACCAAAGTAACGAGCCATGAGCAGTTCTTC.

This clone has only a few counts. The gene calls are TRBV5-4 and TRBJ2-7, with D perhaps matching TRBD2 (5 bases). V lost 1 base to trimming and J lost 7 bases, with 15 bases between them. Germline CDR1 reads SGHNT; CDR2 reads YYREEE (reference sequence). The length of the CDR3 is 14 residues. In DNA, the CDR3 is TGTGCCAGCAGCTTGTGGAGCGGCTCCGGGGAGCAGTACTTC. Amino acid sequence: CASSLWSGSGEQYF.

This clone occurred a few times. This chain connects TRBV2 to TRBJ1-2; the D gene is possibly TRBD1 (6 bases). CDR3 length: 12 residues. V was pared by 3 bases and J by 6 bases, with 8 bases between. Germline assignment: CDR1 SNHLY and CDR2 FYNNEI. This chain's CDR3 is CASSDRGNGYTF. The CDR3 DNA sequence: TGTGCCAGCAGTGACAGGGGTAATGGCTACACCTTC.

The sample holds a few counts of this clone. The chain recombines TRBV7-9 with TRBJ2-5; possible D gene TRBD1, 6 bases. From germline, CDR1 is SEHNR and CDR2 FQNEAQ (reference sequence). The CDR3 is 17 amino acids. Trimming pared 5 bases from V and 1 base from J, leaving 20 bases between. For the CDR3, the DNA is TGTGCCAGCAGCCGAGGAACAGGGTCCGGACTCCAAGAGACCCAGTACTTC. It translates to CASSRGTGSGLQETQYF.

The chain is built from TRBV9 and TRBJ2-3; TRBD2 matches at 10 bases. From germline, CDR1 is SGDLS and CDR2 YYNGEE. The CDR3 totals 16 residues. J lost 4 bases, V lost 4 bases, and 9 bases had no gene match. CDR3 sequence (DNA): TGTGCCAGCAGCCAACTTAGCGGGGGGCTCGCAGATACGCAGTATTTT. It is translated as CASSQLSGGLADTQYF. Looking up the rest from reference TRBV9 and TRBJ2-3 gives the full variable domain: DSGVTQTPKHLITATGQRVTLRCSPRSGDLSVYWYQQSLDQGLQFLIQYYNGEERAKGNILERFSAQQFPDLHSELNLSSLELGDSALYFCASSQLSGGLADTQYFGPGTRLTVL.

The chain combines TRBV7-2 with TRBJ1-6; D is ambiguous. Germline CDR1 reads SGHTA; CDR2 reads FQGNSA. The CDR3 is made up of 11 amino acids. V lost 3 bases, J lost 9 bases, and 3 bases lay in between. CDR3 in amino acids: CASSFGSPLHF. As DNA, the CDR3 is TGTGCCAGCAGCTTTGGTTCACCCCTCCACTTT.

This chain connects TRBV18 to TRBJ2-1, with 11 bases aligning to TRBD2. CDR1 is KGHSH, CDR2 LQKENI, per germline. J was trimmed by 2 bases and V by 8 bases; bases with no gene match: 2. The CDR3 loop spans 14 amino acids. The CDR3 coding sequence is TGTGCCAGCCTTAGCGGGAGGGCCTACAATGAGCAGTTCTTC. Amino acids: CASLSGRAYNEQFF.

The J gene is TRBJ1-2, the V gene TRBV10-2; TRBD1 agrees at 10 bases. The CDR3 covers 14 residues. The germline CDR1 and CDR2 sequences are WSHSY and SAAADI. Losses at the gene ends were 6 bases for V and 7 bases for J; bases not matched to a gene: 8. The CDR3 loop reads CASRGQGFIRGYTF. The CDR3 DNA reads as TGCGCCAGCAGGGGACAGGGGTTTATACGTGGCTACACCTTC.